Below are 27 T cell receptor beta chains sequenced from a single sample in a study of read filtering for tumor transcriptome and immune sequencing. Molecular barcoded adaptors covering alpha/delta and beta/gamma chains were used on roughly 400 ng RNA. TCRdb analysed the reads with MiXCR anew, one entry per CDR3 protein. The profile shows approximately 90,000 distinct CDR3 sequences, 9% to 15% of them singletons. Sample: a population of CD138-negative cells sorted from bone marrow. All receptors derive from a donor older than 35 with multiple myeloma.

Of note for this clonotype: One junction end does not reproduce the germline sequence, and a read error may be involved. The V call is TRBV5-1, the J call TRBJ1-1; weak D call: TRBD1 (6 bases). This CDR3 has 15 residues. Germline assignment: CDR1 SGHRS and CDR2 YFSETQ. CDR3 protein: CASGLQGPKNTEAFF. CDR3 in DNA: TGCGCCAGCGGCTTACAGGGCCCAAAGAACACTGAAGCTTTCTTT. The full variable domain, completed using reference TRBV5-1 and TRBJ1-1, is KAGVTQTPRYLIKTRGQQVTLSCSPISGHRSVSWYQQTPGQGLQFLFEYFSETQRNKGNFPGRFSGRQFSNSRSEMNVSTLELGDSALYLCASGLQGPKNTEAFFGQGTRLTVV.

This clonotype was found once. The chain carries TRBV20-1 and TRBJ2-5; 7 nucleotides agree with TRBD1. Germline assignment: CDR1 DFQATT and CDR2 SNEGSKA (reference sequence). The CDR3 runs 12 residues. The CDR3 protein is CPEQGEEETQYF. As DNA, the CDR3 is TGCCCAGAGCAGGGGGAAGAAGAGACCCAGTACTTC.

Ten or more counts support this clonotype. This chain uses TRBV5-1 with TRBJ2-1; TRBD1 aligns across 9 bases. CDR1 is SGHRS, CDR2 YFSETQ, per germline. With 3 bases clipped from V and 5 bases from J, the junction kept 12 bases outside the gene matches. The CDR3 contains 17 residues. This chain's CDR3 is CASSYTGQGIGDNEQFF. CDR3 DNA sequence: TGCGCCAGCAGCTACACGGGACAGGGAATCGGAGACAATGAGCAGTTCTTC.

This clonotype was recorded many times. V is TRBV7-3 and J is TRBJ2-3; D gene unclear. With 1 base removed from V and 2 bases from J, the gap between germline ends came to 10 bases. This CDR3 comprises 15 residues. Germline assignment: CDR1 SGHTA and CDR2 FQGTGA. For the CDR3, the DNA is TGTGCCAGCAGCTTAAAGGCCAGCTACACAGATACGCAGTATTTT. Its protein is CASSLKASYTDTQYF. The variable domain in full, with the rest retrieved from reference TRBV7-3 and TRBJ2-3, is GAGVSQTPSNKVTEKGKYVELRCDPISGHTALYWYRQSLGQGPEFLIYFQGTGAADDSGLPNDRFFAVRPEGSVSTLKIQRTERGDSAVYLCASSLKASYTDTQYFGPGTRLTVL.

This clonotype was counted ten times or more. This sequence joins TRBV7-9 and TRBJ2-1; no definite D call. The CDR3 contains 13 residues. The V end lost 5 bases, the J end lost 9 bases, and 14 bases lay between the germline ends. Per the germline V gene, CDR1 is SEHNR and CDR2 is FQNEAQ (reference sequence). The chain's CDR3 is CASSPSYSTEQFF. The CDR3 coding sequence is TGTGCCAGCAGCCCGTCGTACAGCACTGAGCAGTTCTTC.

This clonotype came up many times. V is TRBV5-1 and J is TRBJ2-1; a possible D gene is TRBD1 (6 bases). In germline, CDR1 is SGHRS, CDR2 YFSETQ. The CDR3 is 13 amino acids. V was shortened by 4 bases and J by 8 bases, with 13 bases between the two germline ends. CDR3 sequence reads: CASSRGQMDEQFF. CDR3 coding DNA: TGCGCCAGCAGCCGTGGACAGATGGATGAGCAGTTCTTC.

This clonotype was seen repeatedly, ten times or more. The gene calls are TRBV24-1 and TRBJ2-2; 9 bases are shared with TRBD2. The CDR3 has 15 amino acids. The trim removed 2 bases at V and 10 bases at J, leaving 7 bases unmatched. CDR1 and CDR2 (germline): KGHDR, SFDVKD. The DNA for the CDR3 is TGTGCCACCAGTGATTCTCTAGCGGGATCAGTGGAGCTGTTTTTT. It translates to CATSDSLAGSVELFF.

This clonotype was seen ten or more times. V usage is TRBV3-1 and J usage is TRBJ2-1, with 11 bases lining up with TRBD2. V was clipped by 0 bases and J by 9 bases; unmatched bases: 10. This CDR3 has 17 residues. CDR1 is LGHDT and CDR2 is YNNKEL in the germline V gene (reference sequence). CDR3 nucleotides: TGTGCCAGCAGCCAAGATTATGCTAGCGGGAGGAGGGGTGAGCAGTTCTTC. The encoded protein is CASSQDYASGRRGEQFF.

V is TRBV6-5 and J is TRBJ2-5; weak D call: TRBD1 (5 bases). Germline-derived CDR1 and CDR2 are MNHEY and SVGAGI. Between the trimmed V and J ends, which lost 0 bases and 5 bases, there was a span of 13 bases. The CDR3 sequence is 15 residues long. The CDR3 DNA sequence: TGTGCCAGCAGTTACTCCAAGACAGCCTGGGAGACCCAGTACTTC. It is translated as CASSYSKTAWETQYF.

This clonotype was counted at least ten times. V gene TRBV20-1 combines with J gene TRBJ2-7; no reliable D call. In germline, CDR1 is DFQATT, CDR2 SNEGSKA (reference sequence). The CDR3 length is 12 residues. Trimming removed 0 bases from V and 5 bases from J, with 8 bases in between. The CDR3 nucleotides are TGCAGTGCTAGAGATGGGGTAAACGAGCAGTACTTC. Encoded protein: CSARDGVNEQYF.

This clonotype occurred many times. The J gene is TRBJ2-1, the V gene TRBV29-1; 8 positions agree with TRBD2. J was trimmed by 3 bases and V by 4 bases; bases with no gene match: 14. This CDR3 region has 17 residues. Germline CDR1 SQVTM, CDR2 ANQGSEA. The CDR3: CSVVPRRGAGDYNEQFF. CDR3 nucleotides: TGCAGCGTTGTCCCGCGCCGGGGAGCGGGGGACTACAATGAGCAGTTCTTC.

In this sample, this clonotype turned up many times. The chain carries TRBV5-1 and TRBJ2-7; 9 nucleotides line up with TRBD1. The germline V gene has CDR1 SGHRS and CDR2 YFSETQ. The CDR3 consists of 16 residues. Germline trimming cut 3 bases from V and 1 base from J; bases unmatched to any gene: 8. The CDR3 bases are TGCGCCAGCAGCTCCACTCCGGGACAGGGTTCCTACGAGCAGTACTTC. As protein: CASSSTPGQGSYEQYF.

This clonotype was observed at least ten times. V and J are TRBV7-2 and TRBJ2-3; 7 bases agree with TRBD1. V trimming: 6 bases; J trimming: 6 bases; junction bases outside the gene matches: 9. This CDR3 comprises 14 residues. CDR1 and CDR2 (germline): SGHTA, FQGNSA. The CDR3 region is CASRRGQSFDTQYF. In DNA, the CDR3 is TGTGCCAGCAGGAGGGGACAGAGCTTCGATACGCAGTATTTT.

This clonotype has a handful of counts. It may be a read error: a sequence one base away is much more abundant. V is TRBV5-1 and J is TRBJ2-1, with D tentatively TRBD1 (6 bases). Germline values: CDR1 SGHRS, CDR2 YFSETQ. V was clipped by 1 base and J by 12 bases, with 17 bases between them. The CDR3 covers 14 residues. This CDR3 is CASSLSAGVHGQFF. CDR3 bases: TGCGCCAGCAGCTTGAGTGCAGGGGTCCATGGGCAGTTCTTC.

This chain connects TRBV12-3 or TRBV12-4 to TRBJ2-2, with 7 bases aligning to TRBD1. The CDR3 runs 15 residues. The J segment lost 16 bases and the V segment lost 7 bases, leaving 21 bases of the junction unmatched. CDR3 sequence (DNA): TGTGCCAGCAAAAGACAGGGCCTTAACACCGGGGAGTCGTTTTTT. The encoded protein is CASKRQGLNTGESFF.

With respect to this clonotype: The junction departs from the called germline gene at one end, perhaps through a read error. The chain links TRBV2 to TRBJ2-1; no definite D call. The CDR3 has 14 amino acids. Germline values: CDR1 SNHLY, CDR2 FYNNEI. The CDR3 sequence is CAGTARTYYYEQFF. In nucleotides, the CDR3 is TGTGCCGGCACCGCGAGAACTTACTACTATGAGCAGTTCTTC.

This clonotype was detected ten times or more. The chain combines TRBV6-2 or TRBV6-3 with TRBJ2-1, with 8 bases identical to TRBD2. The CDR3 totals 17 residues. The V and J ends lost 6 bases and 0 bases, in that order; junction bases with no gene match: 10. Germline V gives CDR1 MNHEY, CDR2 SVGEGT. The DNA for the CDR3 is TGTGCCAGCAGCCCCTCGGGGAGCGGGAGCTCCTACAATGAGCAGTTCTTC. Amino acid sequence: CASSPSGSGSSYNEQFF.

This clonotype was seen ten or more times. This chain connects TRBV20-1 to TRBJ2-2, with D perhaps matching TRBD2 (6 bases). Germline V lookup: CDR1 DFQATT, CDR2 SNEGSKA (reference sequence). V was shortened by 6 bases and J by 4 bases, with 12 bases between the two germline ends. The CDR3 length is 13 residues. CDR3 sequence reads: CSAGQGGTGELFF. CDR3 nucleotides: TGCAGTGCCGGGCAGGGAGGCACCGGGGAGCTGTTTTTT.

In this sample, this clonotype turned up many times. The chain joins TRBV11-2 to TRBJ1-4; D is unclear. Trimming cost V 1 base and J 8 bases, with 23 bases left between them. In germline, CDR1 is SGHAT, CDR2 FQNNGV. The CDR3 runs 18 residues. DNA of the CDR3: TGTGCCAGCAGCTTAGGGGGAGGAATCATCGGGCCAAAGGAAAAACTGTTTTTT. It codes for CASSLGGGIIGPKEKLFF.

At least ten counts were recorded for this clonotype. J is TRBJ1-5 and V is TRBV30; tentative D call: TRBD1 (5 bases). Trimming took 5 bases from V and 1 from J, leaving 9 bases between them. This CDR3 is built from 13 residues. Germline-derived CDR1 and CDR2 are GTSNPN and SVGIG (reference sequence). CDR3 nucleotide sequence: TGTGCCTGGGCACGGGACAGCAATCAGCCCCAGCATTTT. As protein: CAWARDSNQPQHF.

This chain joins TRBV4-2 and TRBJ2-2; D gene uncertain. Looked up from germline, CDR1 is LGHNA and CDR2 is YNFKEQ. The CDR3 sequence is 14 residues long. Trimming pared 2 bases from V and 0 bases from J, leaving 4 bases between. CDR3 sequence: CASSQPPNTGELFF. The CDR3 DNA is TGTGCCAGCAGCCAACCCCCGAACACCGGGGAGCTGTTTTTT.

This chain connects TRBV9 to TRBJ2-1; D not resolved. The V gene lost 0 bases and the J gene lost 6 bases, with 10 bases spanning the gap. Germline lookup yields CDR1 SGDLS and CDR2 YYNGEE. This CDR3 spans 14 amino acids. The CDR3 coding sequence is TGTGCCAGCAGCGTAGACCTCGCCACCAATGAGCAGTTCTTC. Encoded protein: CASSVDLATNEQFF. Based on the CDR3 plus reference TRBV9 and TRBJ2-1, the full variable domain is DSGVTQTPKHLITATGQRVTLRCSPRSGDLSVYWYQQSLDQGLQFLIQYYNGEERAKGNILERFSAQQFPDLHSELNLSSLELGDSALYFCASSVDLATNEQFFGPGTRLTVL.

There are many counts of this clonotype. The V gene is TRBV20-1, the J gene TRBJ2-5, with 7 bases identical to TRBD2. Germline V lookup: CDR1 DFQATT, CDR2 SNEGSKA (reference sequence). The CDR3 covers 15 residues. Unmatched junction bases numbered 12, after V lost 3 bases and J lost 5 bases. CDR3 sequence reads: CSASPGGGVSETQYF. The CDR3 DNA reads TGCAGTGCTAGTCCGGGAGGAGGGGTTTCGGAGACCCAGTACTTC.

This clonotype was observed at least ten times. The chain carries TRBV12-5 and TRBJ2-5; no definite D call. V dropped 6 bases and J dropped 2 bases, with 10 bases sitting between them. The CDR3 consists of 13 residues. The germline gives CDR1 LGHNT, CDR2 FRNRAP. The CDR3 loop reads CASGDYLQETQYF. CDR3 sequence (DNA): TGTGCTAGTGGGGATTACCTACAAGAGACCCAGTACTTC. The full variable domain, its missing parts supplied by reference TRBV12-5 and TRBJ2-5, is DARVTQTPRHKVTEMGQEVTMRCQPILGHNTVFWYRQTMMQGLELLAYFRNRAPLDDSGMPKDRFSAEMPDATLATLKIQPSEPRDSAVYFCASGDYLQETQYFGPGTRLLVL.

At least ten counts were recorded for this clonotype. This chain joins TRBV7-8 and TRBJ2-7; either TRBD1 or TRBD2 may supply D (5 bases each). CDR3 length equals 16 residues. Trimming took 4 bases from V and 2 from J, leaving 18 bases between them. The germline gives CDR1 SGHVS, CDR2 FQNEAQ. CDR3 residues: CASSYGAGPWTYEQYF. The CDR3 nucleotides read TGTGCCAGCAGCTACGGGGCTGGGCCCTGGACCTACGAGCAGTACTTC.

This clonotype appeared many times. The rearrangement joins TRBV9 to TRBJ2-2; 8 bases map to TRBD2. Germline values: CDR1 SGDLS, CDR2 YYNGEE. There are 17 residues in the CDR3. J was trimmed by 4 bases and V by 3 bases; bases with no gene match: 11. CDR3 region: CASSDPAAGGPTGELFF. In DNA, the CDR3 is TGTGCCAGCAGCGACCCCGCGGCGGGAGGACCCACCGGGGAGCTGTTTTTT.

This clonotype was recorded many times. The chain uses TRBV12-3 or TRBV12-4 and TRBJ2-7; D gene ambiguous. Trimming shortened V by 6 bases and J by 3 bases, and 6 bases separated the two germline ends. CDR3 length: 11 amino acids. CDR3 nucleotides: TGTGCCAGCAGCCTGGACTACGAGCAGTACTTC. Amino acids: CASSLDYEQYF.